This record concerns one T cell receptor beta chain sequence. This clone was seen only once. Its recognized antigen is unknown. Base qualities were left out, and no much larger clone turns up one base away. The germline V gene specifies SGHNT as CDR1 and YENEEA as CDR2. V loses 5 bases at its end and J loses 5 bases; junction bases beyond the gene matches: 6. The CDR3 measures 14 amino acids from cysteine to phenylalanine. Only CDR3 DNA remains: 42 bases, in frame from the first base. The data belong to a study of shared clonotypes between healthy human individuals (dated by TCRdb to 2019 to 2021). The study in broad terms: Three men and two women, aged 18 to 49 years, made up the cohort. Per donor, three plates each were used for CD4 naive and CD4 memory, two for CD8 naive, and one for CD8 memory. The study deeply sequenced blood TCR repertoires of five healthy adults to estimate repertoire size and the extent of clonotype sharing between individuals. To increase sequencing depth and limit assay-specific biases, TCR repertoire library preparation and sequencing were carried out by different laboratories using diverse techniques. Leukapheresis yielded between about 0.85 and 10 billion PBMCs per donor. Paper-wide results and their limitations: Sampling was restricted to blood, and TCR repertoires in tissue are likely to differ from TCR repertoires in blood. Incomplete sequencing was indicated by rarefaction of sorted-subset datasets, despite the large sequencing depth. Larger estimated clonotype richness was generally found for naive subsets than for memory subsets. The small number of donors limited the genetic and exposure-history diversity represented. Approximately 5% of naive CD4, approximately 3.7% of naive CD8, approximately 2.2% of memory CD4, and more than 0.35% of memory CD8 clonotypes were shared across four donors. Compared with non-shared clonotypes, clonotypes shared by all four sorted-subset donors had higher generation probabilities. Based on pairwise subsampling, the degree of clonotype sharing among donors was expected to be affected by sequencing depth.

Donors were healthy HIV-negative adults with no recently reported acute infections or vaccinations. Every donor was a Caucasian adult living in Nashville, Tennessee, USA. CD4+ T cells were enriched by magnetic negative selection, after which naive cells were positively selected on CD45RA and the negative fraction was taken as the memory subset. After blood collection by leukapheresis, PBMCs were isolated using Ficoll-Histopaque density gradient centrifugation and then cryopreserved in the vapor phase of liquid nitrogen. Purity and quantity of every magnetically sorted T cell population were checked by analytical flow cytometry. Genomic DNA was isolated from every sorted fraction and measured by UV absorbance on a Nanodrop 2000c. Using the deep immunoSEQ assay, TCR CDR3 regions were amplified from genomic DNA by multiplex PCR. Extracted genomic DNA from each cell subset was spread evenly across all wells of several immunoSEQ 96-well plates, with each plate serving as a replicate. Each replicate PCR for sorted subsets received around 210 ng genomic DNA, equal to roughly 30,000 T cell genomes. The purified libraries were quantified using a Qubit 3.0 fluorometer, sized with a Bioanalyzer 2100, and then quantified again using the KAPA Library Quantification kit. Every immunoSEQ 96-well plate was sequenced on a separate single-read 150-cycle Illumina NextSeq 550 flow cell. In the authors' own workflow: Because the immunoSEQ output included only junctional sequences and no quality scores, the filtering could not be the same as the filtering used for full-length reads. Sequences were annotated with PyIR, a Python wrapper for IgBLAST v1.9, using IMGT germline references to assign V/J genes and CDR3. Reads with weak V/J assignments (E-value above 1e-6), missing CDR3, stop codons, out-of-frame junctions, or ambiguous translated residues were removed. A V3J clonotype was defined by an identical inferred V gene, J gene, and CDR3 amino acid sequence. Percentage overlap between repertoires was computed as shared unique clonotypes divided by the size of the smaller repertoire. Three approaches were used to assess repertoire richness: RTK rarefaction, the Chao1 estimator, and Recon v2.1 estimates of unobserved clonotypes. Generation probabilities for all TCRbeta clonotypes obtained by the gDNA method from several donors were computed using OLGA. What TCRdb holds here is the immuneACCESS table cut down to in-frame rearrangements. Part of the clones is not present; checked against another copy, under half of the missing clones reflect an unresolved V gene, and the others are unexplained. D and trimming come from the DNA, and the V and J calls and clone size come from that table. A total of roughly 1,600,000 clones appear in this sample, approximately 98.5% of them only once. The top ten hold roughly 0.36% of the sample.

The source is a man younger than 40 in good health. Sequenced input: naive CD4+ T cells sorted from blood. The cell subset or site label, as the study defines it: CD45RA+ positively selected. Rearrangement joined TRBV11-3 to TRBJ2-1; 7 bases in the middle match TRBD2. The bases are TGTGCCAGCAGCCCCGGGACTAACCACAATGAGCAGTTCTTC. Translated, it gives CASSPGTNHNEQFF.